Below are 30 T cell receptor beta chains sequenced from a single sample in a study of shared clonotypes between healthy human individuals. The assay was immunoSEQ multiplex PCR, and TCRdb's table has in-frame clones only and misses some. The table lists over 1.4 million clones, 96% of them singletons. Sequencing was carried out using naive CD4+ T cells sorted from blood. Subset defined: CD45RA+ positively selected. All receptors derive from a man aged 30 to 39 in good health.

The chain has TRBV11-1 and TRBJ2-7; TRBD2 aligns across 11 bases. V trimming: 3 bases; J trimming: 2 bases; junction bases outside the gene matches: 3. The CDR3 is made up of 15 amino acids. CDR1 is SGHAT, CDR2 FQDESV, per germline (reference sequence). CDR3 in amino acids: CASSLRLAGPYEQYF. The CDR3 coding sequence is TGTGCCAGCAGCTTGCGACTAGCGGGACCCTACGAGCAGTACTTC. Looking up the rest from reference TRBV11-1 and TRBJ2-7 gives the full variable domain: EAEVAQSPRYKITEKSQAVAFWCDPISGHATLYWYRQILGQGPELLVQFQDESVVDDSQLPKDRFSAERLKGVDSTLKIQPAELGDSAMYLCASSLRLAGPYEQYFGPGTRLTVT.

The rearrangement uses TRBV5-6 and TRBJ2-3; maybe TRBD1 (5 bases). With 6 bases removed from V and 2 bases from J, the gap between germline ends came to 13 bases. The length of the CDR3 is 14 residues. Germline lookup yields CDR1 SGHDT and CDR2 YYEEEE. The CDR3 nucleotides read TGTGCCAGCAACCTAAGGGGATACACAGATACGCAGTATTTT. Translating it yields CASNLRGYTDTQYF.

This sequence joins TRBV30 and TRBJ2-7; 9 bases map to TRBD2. The J segment lost 5 bases and the V segment lost 5 bases, leaving 10 bases of the junction unmatched. The V gene's germline CDR1 is GTSNPN and CDR2 SVGIG (reference sequence). The CDR3 length is 14 residues. The CDR3 region has the DNA TGTGCCTGGGGGAAGCGCGGGGGGGCCCACGAGCAGTACTTC. Protein product: CAWGKRGGAHEQYF.

Remarks on this clone: A junction boundary mismatches the germline segment, possibly from a read error. This sequence joins TRBV5-3 and TRBJ1-5; the match to TRBD1 covers 7 bases. TRBV5-3 is reported as an ORF; its role is uncertain. The CDR3 runs 16 residues. The CDR3, as DNA: TGTGCCAGAAGCTCGCATTTGGTAGGGGGCAACCAGCCCCAGCATTTT. It translates to CARSSHLVGGNQPQHF.

The V and J genes are TRBV27 and TRBJ2-1, with D uncertain. CDR3 length: 12 amino acids. Deletions cut 5 bases from V and 3 bases from J, with 5 bases between. From germline, CDR1 is MNHEY and CDR2 SMNVEV (reference sequence). CDR3 nucleotides: TGTGCCAGCAGTCTCCTCTACAATGAGCAGTTCTTC. Its protein product is CASSLLYNEQFF.

V usage is TRBV5-4 and J usage is TRBJ1-1, with D unresolved. CDR1 is SGHNT and CDR2 is YYREEE in the germline V gene (reference sequence). The CDR3 length is 15 residues. Trimming cost V 0 bases and J 4 bases, with 13 bases left between them. The chain's CDR3 is CASSLEVPPRTEAFF. The CDR3 DNA sequence: TGTGCCAGCAGCTTGGAAGTCCCCCCTCGCACTGAAGCTTTCTTT.

The V gene is TRBV9, the J gene TRBJ1-2, with D unresolved. Per germline, CDR1 SGDLS and CDR2 YYNGEE. V was cut by 6 bases and J by 2 bases, with 14 bases left in between. The CDR3 length is 14 residues. The CDR3 coding sequence is TGTGCCAGCAACCTAATGGGCAGAAACTATGGCTACACCTTC. It specifies CASNLMGRNYGYTF.

CDR3: CASSFAAILNNEQFF. In DNA form, the CDR3 reads TGTGCCAGCAGCTTTGCGGCGATCCTTAACAATGAGCAGTTCTTC. The rearrangement links TRBV7-9 to TRBJ2-1; D unresolved. Germline V gene data show CDR1 as SEHNR and CDR2 as FQNEAQ (reference sequence). The ends were cut back, 3 bases at V and 5 bases at J, with 14 bases in the middle. There are 15 residues in the CDR3. The full variable domain, rest sourced from reference TRBV7-9 and TRBJ2-1, is DTGVSQNPRHKITKRGQNVTFRCDPISEHNRLYWYRQTLGQGPEFLTYFQNEAQLEKSRLLSDRFSAERPKGSFSTLEIQRTEQGDSAMYLCASSFAAILNNEQFFGPGTRLTVL.

This clone occurred a few times. This chain uses TRBV25-1 with TRBJ1-1; D is ambiguous. V shed 7 bases and J shed 2 bases, with 14 bases lying between them. Germline V CDR1 and CDR2: MGHDK, SYGVNS. The CDR3 totals 14 residues. Here the CDR3 reads CASKSGVVNTEAFF. The CDR3 region has the DNA TGTGCCAGCAAATCTGGGGTGGTTAACACTGAAGCTTTCTTT.

The rearrangement uses TRBV28 and TRBJ2-7; TRBD2 aligns across 7 bases. Germline trimming cut 5 bases from V and 2 bases from J; bases unmatched to any gene: 6. The CDR3 is 14 amino acids. CDR1 and CDR2 from the germline V gene are MDHEN and SYDVKM. The CDR3 bases are TGTGCCAGCAGTCACGCCGGGGGGACCTACGAGCAGTACTTC. It translates to CASSHAGGTYEQYF.

The V call is TRBV27, the J call TRBJ2-7, with 8 bases lining up with TRBD2. Germline V gene sequence: CDR1 MNHEY, CDR2 SMNVEV (reference sequence). Trimming removed 6 bases from V and 4 bases from J; junction bases left unmatched: 5. This CDR3 contains 13 residues. CDR3 sequence: CASRTRGGYEQYF. CDR3 DNA: TGTGCCAGCAGAACCCGGGGGGGATACGAGCAGTACTTC.

This clone appeared once. The chain joins TRBV7-2 to TRBJ2-2; maybe TRBD2 (5 bases). The ends were cut back, 5 bases at V and 4 bases at J, with 14 bases in the middle. CDR1 SGHTA and CDR2 FQGNSA come from the germline V gene. This CDR3 region has 15 residues. The CDR3 DNA sequence: TGTGCCAGCAGCCACACTAGAGTATCCACCGGGGAGCTGTTTTTT. Amino acids: CASSHTRVSTGELFF.

This chain uses TRBV19 with TRBJ2-7; 7 nucleotides align to TRBD2. V shed 5 bases, J shed 1 base, and the junction held 8 bases outside the gene matches. Germline V gene sequence: CDR1 LNHDA, CDR2 SQIVND (reference sequence). The CDR3 is 15 residues long. The DNA for the CDR3 is TGTGCCAGTAGTCTTAGTGGAGCGGGATCCTACGAGCAGTACTTC. Translating it yields CASSLSGAGSYEQYF.

Worth noting for this clone: Additional DNA sequences in this sample encode the identical CDR3. The chain has TRBV7-2 and TRBJ2-3; D gene ambiguous. CDR3 length equals 12 residues. In germline, CDR1 is SGHTA, CDR2 FQGNSA. V lost 6 bases and J 0 bases, leaving 4 bases between the germline ends. The CDR3 is CASSPSTDTQYF. In nucleotides, the CDR3 is TGTGCCAGCAGTCCAAGCACAGATACGCAGTATTTT.

This sequence joins TRBV13 and TRBJ1-2; TRBD1 matches 9 bases. The CDR3 totals 12 residues. Germline loops: CDR1 PRHDT, CDR2 FYEKMQ (reference sequence). The junction had 3 bases not matched to a gene; V was cut back by 5 bases and J by 8 bases. The CDR3 DNA reads TGTGCCAGCAGCCCAACAGGGGGCGGCTACACCTTC. Protein sequence: CASSPTGGGYTF.

The chain has TRBV7-3 and TRBJ2-7; TRBD2 might be the D (5 bases). Per germline, CDR1 SGHTA and CDR2 FQGTGA. Trimming cost V 0 bases and J 5 bases, with 11 bases left between them. This CDR3 has 14 amino acids. CDR3 DNA sequence: TGTGCCAGCAGCTTAACGGATAGCGACCACGAGCAGTACTTC. This gives the protein CASSLTDSDHEQYF.

For this clone: Other DNA sequences of this sample code for an identical CDR3. The chain combines TRBV18 with TRBJ1-1; 10 nucleotides agree with TRBD1. CDR1 KGHSH and CDR2 LQKENI come from the germline V gene. The V segment lost 5 bases and the J segment 3 bases; nucleotides outside the gene matches: 3. The CDR3 contains 14 residues. The CDR3 nucleotides read TGTGCCAGCTCAAGACAGGGGGCCGACACTGAAGCTTTCTTT. It translates to CASSRQGADTEAFF. The full variable domain, its missing parts supplied by reference TRBV18 and TRBJ1-1, is NAGVMQNPRHLVRRRGQEARLRCSPMKGHSHVYWYRQLPEEGLKFMVYLQKENIIDESGMPKERFSAEFPKEGPSILRIQQVVRGDSAAYFCASSRQGADTEAFFGQGTRLTVV.

The chain links TRBV7-8 to TRBJ2-3, with 14 bases matching TRBD2. The CDR3 spans 17 residues. V lost 5 bases, J lost 4 bases, and 8 bases stayed unmatched. Germline V gene sequence: CDR1 SGHVS, CDR2 FQNEAQ. The CDR3 reads CASSARLAGGPADTQYF. CDR3 bases: TGTGCCAGCAGCGCCCGACTAGCGGGAGGGCCAGCAGATACGCAGTATTTT.

The gene calls are TRBV7-3 and TRBJ2-7, with D perhaps matching TRBD1 (5 bases). The CDR3 has 14 residues. The V and J ends lost 2 bases and 1 base respectively, with 9 bases between them. Germline CDR1 SGHTA, CDR2 FQGTGA. CDR3 region: CASSLRKGSYEQYF. The CDR3 DNA sequence: TGTGCCAGCAGCTTACGAAAGGGGTCCTACGAGCAGTACTTC.

V gene TRBV7-9 combines with J gene TRBJ1-2; a possible D gene is TRBD1 (6 bases). There are 14 residues in the CDR3. Trimming left V 6 bases short and J 0 bases short, with 11 bases between. The germline V gene has CDR1 SEHNR and CDR2 FQNEAQ (reference sequence). CDR3 coding DNA: TGTGCCAGCAGTTCCGGGACAACTAACTATGGCTACACCTTC. Protein: CASSSGTTNYGYTF.

For this clone: The same CDR3 arises from other DNA sequences in this sample as well. The rearrangement joins TRBV9 to TRBJ2-3, with D uncertain. Germline lookup yields CDR1 SGDLS and CDR2 YYNGEE. The V end lost 1 base, the J end lost 0 bases, and 6 bases lay between the germline ends. The CDR3 contains 14 residues. CDR3 bases: TGTGCCAGCAGCGTACAATCGAGCACAGATACGCAGTATTTT. Protein: CASSVQSSTDTQYF.

The V gene is TRBV27, the J gene TRBJ2-1, with D perhaps matching TRBD2 (6 bases). V was clipped by 5 bases and J by 5 bases, with 19 bases between them. Looked up from germline, CDR1 is MNHEY and CDR2 is SMNVEV (reference sequence). The CDR3 sequence is 16 residues long. The CDR3 spells CASSPPVGRPNNEQFF. The CDR3 DNA sequence: TGTGCCAGCAGTCCGCCCGTTGGGAGGCCCAACAATGAGCAGTTCTTC.

In regard to this clone: Other DNA sequences in this specimen translate into the identical CDR3. The chain is built from TRBV5-5 and TRBJ2-7; 10 bases fit TRBD2. V was clipped by 1 base and J by 4 bases; unmatched bases: 2. The CDR3 has 14 amino acids. Germline V lookup: CDR1 SGHKS, CDR2 YYEKEE (reference sequence). The DNA of the CDR3 is TGTGCCAGCAGCTTGCTAGCGGGAGTTTACGAGCAGTACTTC. Its translation: CASSLLAGVYEQYF. The full variable domain, completed using reference TRBV5-5 and TRBJ2-7, is DAGVTQSPTHLIKTRGQQVTLRCSPISGHKSVSWYQQVLGQGPQFIFQYYEKEERGRGNFPDRFSARQFPNYSSELNVNALLLGDSALYLCASSLLAGVYEQYFGPGTRLTVT.

This clone showed up just once. This chain uses TRBV7-6 with TRBJ2-1; 11 bases line up with TRBD2. CDR1 and CDR2 from the germline V gene are SGHVS and FNYEAQ. V dropped 5 bases and J dropped 7; count of bases not matched to a gene: 7. The CDR3 is 15 residues long. The chain's CDR3 is CASSDQLAGANEQFF. The DNA of the CDR3 is TGTGCCAGCAGCGATCAACTAGCGGGAGCTAATGAGCAGTTCTTC.

Only a few counts were recorded for this clone. Other DNA sequences in this specimen translate into the identical CDR3. The chain uses TRBV2 and TRBJ2-5; D unresolved. CDR1 is SNHLY, CDR2 FYNNEI, per germline. Trimming removed 4 bases at V and 4 bases at J, with 1 base between. The CDR3 is 10 amino acids. In DNA, the CDR3 is TGTGCCAGCAGTGTAGAGACCCAGTACTTC. Its protein is CASSVETQYF.

The chain has TRBV5-5 and TRBJ2-7; 7 bases are shared with TRBD1. Trimming removed 9 bases from V and 3 bases from J; junction bases left unmatched: 9. Germline V gene data show CDR1 as SGHKS and CDR2 as YYEKEE (reference sequence). This CDR3 is built from 13 residues. The CDR3 sequence: CAILLRDSYEQYF. The CDR3 nucleotides are TGTGCCATTTTACTCCGGGACAGCTACGAGCAGTACTTC.

A single count supports this clone. The rearrangement links TRBV5-1 to TRBJ2-7; 11 positions agree with TRBD1. Germline V gives CDR1 SGHRS, CDR2 YFSETQ. This CDR3 contains 14 residues. After removal of 5 bases from V and 5 bases from J, the junction contained 6 bases not matched to a gene. CDR3 amino acids: CASRLDRGLDEQYF. CDR3 in DNA: TGCGCCAGCAGACTGGACAGGGGGCTCGACGAGCAGTACTTC.

The V call is TRBV28, the J call TRBJ2-1, with D perhaps matching TRBD1 (6 bases). CDR1 is MDHEN, CDR2 SYDVKM, per germline. This CDR3 has 12 amino acids. The V end was cut by 4 bases, the J end by 7 bases, with 8 bases between. The CDR3 region has the DNA TGTGCCAGCAGTTCAGGGGTGAATGAGCAGTTCTTC. This sequence encodes CASSSGVNEQFF.

The rearrangement joins TRBV6-5 to TRBJ2-2; TRBD1 agrees at 7 bases. The V gene end was trimmed by 5 bases and the J gene end by 1 base; junction bases not matched to a gene: 1. CDR3 size: 14 residues. Germline V gene data show CDR1 as MNHEY and CDR2 as SVGAGI. The CDR3 DNA reads as TGTGCCAGCAGTAGGACAGGGAACACCGGGGAGCTGTTTTTT. Protein product: CASSRTGNTGELFF.

As concerns this clone: Other DNA sequences in the sample encode the same CDR3. The rearrangement joins TRBV28 to TRBJ1-2; D call uncertain. Germline CDR1 is MDHEN and CDR2 is SYDVKM. V was clipped by 3 bases and J by 6 bases, with 5 bases between them. CDR3 length equals 11 residues. CDR3 sequence (DNA): TGTGCCAGCAGTTTCCTGAATGGCTACACCTTC. Amino acid sequence: CASSFLNGYTF.